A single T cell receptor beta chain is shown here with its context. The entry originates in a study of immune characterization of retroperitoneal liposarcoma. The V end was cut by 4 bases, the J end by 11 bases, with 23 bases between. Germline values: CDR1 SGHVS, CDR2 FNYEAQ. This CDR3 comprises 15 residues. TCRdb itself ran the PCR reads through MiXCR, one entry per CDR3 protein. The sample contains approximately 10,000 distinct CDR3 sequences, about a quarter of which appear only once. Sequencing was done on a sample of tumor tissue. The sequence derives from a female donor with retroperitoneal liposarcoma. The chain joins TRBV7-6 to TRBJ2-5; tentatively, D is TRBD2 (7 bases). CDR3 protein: CASSSGGGFLNEQYF. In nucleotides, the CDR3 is TGTGCCAGCAGCTCGGGGGGCGGCTTCTTGAATGAGCAGTACTTC.